The rows below give T cell receptor beta chains drawn from one sample of a study of HIV-infected children after antiretroviral therapy interruption. MiXCR, run by TCRdb on the 3' RACE reads, gives a single entry per CDR3 protein. The data hold around 50,000 distinct CDR3 sequences, with 3.5% to 5% observed a single time. The sample consisted of CD45RA+ CD4+ T cells from PBMCs, pooled from several time points, taken from a donor given antiretroviral therapy, either interrupted or continuous. All receptors derive from a pool of human donors with HIV. Both conserved end residues are part of each CDR3. Each record gives: J gene, D gene, V gene, clone size, CDR3 protein, CDR3 DNA. D genes are given only for firm matches. Only part of the rows carry a size: once, few, many, or a class if the clone is expanded.

TRBJ1-5 NA TRBV20-1 few CSAREPNRVANQPQHF TGCAGTGCTAGAGAACCTAATAGAGTAGCAAATCAGCCCCAGCATTTT
TRBJ2-1 NA TRBV11-2 many CASSPLYPYNEQFF TGTGCCAGCAGCCCTCTGTACCCCTACAATGAGCAGTTCTTC
TRBJ2-2 NA TRBV28 many CASLYTGELFF TGTGCCAGCCTGTACACCGGGGAGCTGTTTTTT
TRBJ1-4 NA TRBV29-1 few CRQINGREKLFF TGCAGGCAGATCAATGGGCGTGAAAAACTGTTTTTT
TRBJ2-7 NA TRBV27 many CASSSPRGQYF TGTGCCAGCAGTTCCCCTCGAGGGCAGTACTTC
TRBJ2-3 TRBD1 TRBV18 many CASSPWDRQRDTQYF TGTGCCAGCTCCCCTTGGGACAGACAGAGGGATACGCAGTATTTT
TRBJ1-5 TRBD1 TRBV2 many CASSRDRDNQPQHF TGTGCCAGCTCCAGGGACAGGGATAATCAGCCCCAGCATTTT
TRBJ1-5 NA TRBV19 NA CASNTDFGRQPQHF TGTGCCAGTAACACGGACTTCGGGCGGCAGCCCCAGCATTTT
TRBJ2-3 NA TRBV3-1 NA CASLTDTQYF TGTGCCAGCCTCACAGATACGCAGTATTTT
TRBJ2-6 NA TRBV2 few CASRAGGANVLTF TGTGCCAGCCGGGCGGGGGGGGCCAACGTCCTGACTTTC
TRBJ2-3 TRBD2 TRBV20-1 many CSAQGGGRDTQYF TGCAGTGCCCAAGGCGGGGGGCGAGATACGCAGTATTTT
TRBJ2-5 NA TRBV12-3/TRBV12-4 NA CASTFRRFQETQYF TGTGCCAGCACTTTTCGACGGTTCCAAGAGACCCAGTACTTC
TRBJ2-2 TRBD2 TRBV20-1 many CSARGLDNTGELFF TGCAGTGCCCGGGGACTAGACAACACCGGGGAGCTGTTTTTT
TRBJ2-2 NA TRBV29-1 many CSAGHTNTGELFF TGCAGCGCTGGACACACGAACACCGGGGAGCTGTTTTTT
TRBJ1-6 TRBD1 TRBV6-5 NA CASSYWGQGISSYNSPLHF TGTGCCAGCAGTTACTGGGGACAGGGGATCAGCTCCTATAATTCACCCCTCCACTTT
TRBJ1-4 NA TRBV28 many CASSTQGTSANEKLFF TGTGCCAGCAGTACACAGGGAACATCGGCTAATGAAAAACTGTTTTTT
TRBJ1-5 NA TRBV28 many CASSPVSLRGGDQPQHF TGTGCCAGCAGTCCAGTATCCCTAAGGGGTGGAGATCAGCCCCAGCATTTT
TRBJ2-7 NA TRBV27 many CASSLGPGIYEQYF TGTGCCAGCAGTTTAGGTCCAGGTATCTACGAGCAGTACTTC
TRBJ2-3 NA TRBV3-1 NA CASSSHIFTQYF TGTGCCAGCAGCTCCCACATTTTTACGCAGTATTTT
TRBJ1-6 NA TRBV28 many CASNQGRLNSPLHF TGTGCCAGCAATCAGGGACGGCTAAATTCACCCCTCCACTTT
TRBJ1-6 TRBD1 TRBV27 many CASSAGQGSDSPLHF TGTGCCAGCAGTGCCGGACAGGGTTCGGATTCACCCCTCCACTTT
TRBJ2-5 NA TRBV29-1 NA CSVEGRREETQYF TGCAGCGTTGAGGGGCGGAGAGAAGAGACCCAGTACTTC
TRBJ1-1 TRBD1 TRBV12-3/TRBV12-4 many CASSRTGRGNTEAFF TGTGCCAGCAGCAGGACAGGGAGGGGCAACACTGAAGCTTTCTTT
TRBJ2-7 NA TRBV6-2/TRBV6-3 many CASSSPVLEQYF TGTGCCAGCAGTTCTCCAGTACTCGAGCAGTACTTC
TRBJ2-3 TRBD1 TRBV7-9 many CASSLAWDRGSDTQYF TGTGCCAGCAGCTTAGCGTGGGACAGGGGGTCAGATACGCAGTATTTT
TRBJ2-7 NA TRBV18 many CASSPAVGQGAYEQYF TGTGCCAGCTCACCCGCGGTAGGGCAGGGAGCCTACGAGCAGTACTTC
TRBJ1-4 TRBD1 TRBV4-1 many CASSLLQGTRTNEKLFF TGCGCCAGCAGCCTATTACAGGGGACCCGCACTAATGAAAAACTGTTTTTT
TRBJ2-7 NA TRBV20-1 many CSARRPGGGYEQYF TGCAGTGCTAGAAGGCCGGGGGGCGGATACGAGCAGTACTTC
TRBJ2-7 NA TRBV12-3/TRBV12-4 NA CASSRTQAFEQYF TGTGCCAGCAGCCGGACCCAAGCCTTCGAGCAGTACTTC
TRBJ2-3 NA TRBV20-1 NA CSARDRTRGTDTQYF TGCAGTGCTAGAGATCGAACAAGGGGGACAGATACGCAGTATTTT
TRBJ2-7 NA TRBV28 many CASSFIVYEQYF TGTGCCAGCAGTTTTATTGTTTACGAGCAGTACTTC
TRBJ2-4 NA TRBV10-3 many CAISEGGPNIQYF TGTGCCATCAGTGAGGGGGGCCCAAACATTCAGTACTTC
TRBJ1-6 NA TRBV14 many CASSQGGPYNSPLHF TGTGCCAGCAGCCAAGGGGGACCCTATAATTCACCCCTCCACTTT
TRBJ2-5 TRBD2 TRBV4-3 NA CASSHSLTSGSSYEETQYF TGCGCCAGCAGCCACTCACTGACTAGCGGGAGTTCGTATGAAGAGACCCAGTACTTC
TRBJ1-6 NA TRBV30 many CAWSAGANSPLHF TGTGCCTGGAGTGCGGGGGCAAATTCACCCCTCCACTTT
TRBJ2-5 NA TRBV18 NA CASSPPIQETQYF TGTGCCAGCTCACCACCGATCCAAGAGACCCAGTACTTC
TRBJ1-6 NA TRBV3-1 many CASSRGPSDNSPLHF TGTGCCAGCAGCCGAGGACCGTCCGATAATTCACCCCTCCACTTT
TRBJ2-7 NA TRBV5-6 many CASSSRVNVRTLYEQYF TGTGCCAGCAGCTCCAGAGTTAACGTCCGGACTCTATACGAGCAGTACTTC
TRBJ2-7 TRBD2 TRBV28 many CASSDGGSPLIHEQYF TGTGCCAGCAGCGACGGGGGGTCCCCCCTTATCCACGAGCAGTACTTC
TRBJ2-5 NA TRBV10-2 few CASSASQETQYF TGCGCCAGCAGTGCCTCCCAAGAGACCCAGTACTTC
TRBJ1-2 NA TRBV4-1 few CASSITRGLNGYTF TGCGCCAGCAGCATTACCAGGGGCTTGAATGGCTACACCTTC
TRBJ1-1 NA TRBV5-8 many CASSLARLNTEAFF TGTGCCAGCAGCTTGGCACGGCTGAACACTGAAGCTTTCTTT
TRBJ2-3 TRBD2 TRBV5-1 few CATSSMRGGPDTQYF TGCGCCACTTCCTCAATGCGGGGGGGCCCAGATACGCAGTATTTT
TRBJ1-1 NA TRBV20-1 many CSARDQRQARGDAFF TGCAGTGCTAGAGACCAACGACAGGCTCGGGGTGACGCTTTCTTT
TRBJ2-3 NA TRBV5-1 many CASSLRDGRTDTQYF TGCGCCAGCAGCTTGCGTGACGGACGCACAGATACGCAGTATTTT
TRBJ1-2 TRBD1 TRBV6-1 many CASSAQGNYGYTF TGTGCCAGCAGCGCACAGGGGAACTATGGCTACACCTTC
TRBJ2-1 NA TRBV7-3 many CASSLTWGAGTYNEQFF TGTGCCAGCAGCTTAACATGGGGGGCGGGGACCTACAATGAGCAGTTCTTC
TRBJ2-7 NA TRBV29-1 many CSVEDGLREQYF TGCAGCGTTGAAGATGGGTTAAGGGAGCAGTACTTC
TRBJ2-3 NA TRBV3-1 many CASTYNQRQDTQYF TGTGCCAGCACCTACAATCAACGACAGGATACGCAGTATTTT
TRBJ2-7 NA TRBV2 NA CASSASDRGQYF TGTGCCAGCAGTGCCTCGGACAGAGGGCAGTACTTC
TRBJ1-6 NA TRBV12-3/TRBV12-4 NA CASSLRTASNSPLHF TGTGCCAGCAGTTTAAGGACAGCTTCCAATTCACCCCTCCACTTT
TRBJ1-5 NA TRBV12-3/TRBV12-4 many CASSGRYNQPQHF TGTGCCTCCTCTGGGCGCTACAATCAGCCCCAGCATTTT
TRBJ2-1 NA TRBV4-1 many CASSQDSSSYNEQFF TGCGCCAGCAGCCAAGACTCCAGCTCCTACAATGAGCAGTTCTTC
TRBJ2-7 NA TRBV28 NA CASIGQSYEQYF TGTGCCAGCATTGGGCAGTCCTACGAGCAGTACTTC
TRBJ2-7 NA TRBV12-3/TRBV12-4 many CASATTGFPFEQYF TGTGCCAGCGCAACAACAGGGTTTCCCTTTGAGCAGTACTTC
TRBJ1-5 TRBD1 TRBV12-3/TRBV12-4 many CASGQGGSNQPQHF TGTGCCAGCGGACAGGGAGGAAGCAATCAGCCCCAGCATTTT